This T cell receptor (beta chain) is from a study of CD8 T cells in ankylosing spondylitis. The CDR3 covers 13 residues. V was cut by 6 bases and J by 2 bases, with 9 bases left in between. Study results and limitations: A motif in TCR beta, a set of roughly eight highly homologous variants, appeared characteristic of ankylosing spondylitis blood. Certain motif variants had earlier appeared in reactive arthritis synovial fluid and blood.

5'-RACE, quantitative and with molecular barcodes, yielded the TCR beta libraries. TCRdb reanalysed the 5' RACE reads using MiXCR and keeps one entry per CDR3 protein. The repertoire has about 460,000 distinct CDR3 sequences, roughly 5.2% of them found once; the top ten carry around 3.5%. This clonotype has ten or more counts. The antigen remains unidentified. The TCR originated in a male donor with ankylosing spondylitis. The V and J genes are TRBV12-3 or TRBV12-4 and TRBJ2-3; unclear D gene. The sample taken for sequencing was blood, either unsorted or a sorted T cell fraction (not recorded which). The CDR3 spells CASRVSITDTQYF. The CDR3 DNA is TGTGCCAGCAGGGTCTCAATCACAGATACGCAGTATTTT.